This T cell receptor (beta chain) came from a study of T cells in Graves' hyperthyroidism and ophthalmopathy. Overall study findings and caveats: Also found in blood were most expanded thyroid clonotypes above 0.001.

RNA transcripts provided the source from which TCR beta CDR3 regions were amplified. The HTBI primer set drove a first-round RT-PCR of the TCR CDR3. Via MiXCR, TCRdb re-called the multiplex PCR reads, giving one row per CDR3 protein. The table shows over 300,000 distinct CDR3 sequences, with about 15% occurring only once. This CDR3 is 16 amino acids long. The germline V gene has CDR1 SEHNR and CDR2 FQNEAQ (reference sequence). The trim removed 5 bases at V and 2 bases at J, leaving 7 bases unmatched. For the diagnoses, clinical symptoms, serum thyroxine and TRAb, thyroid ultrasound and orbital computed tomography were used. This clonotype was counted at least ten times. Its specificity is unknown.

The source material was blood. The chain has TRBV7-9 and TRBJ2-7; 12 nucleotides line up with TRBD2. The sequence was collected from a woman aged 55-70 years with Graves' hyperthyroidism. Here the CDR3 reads CASSKLRTSGAYEQYF. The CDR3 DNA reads TGTGCCAGCAGCAAACTACGGACTAGCGGGGCCTACGAGCAGTACTTC. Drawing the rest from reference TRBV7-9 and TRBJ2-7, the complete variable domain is DTGVSQNPRHKITKRGQNVTFRCDPISEHNRLYWYRQTLGQGPEFLTYFQNEAQLEKSRLLSDRFSAERPKGSFSTLEIQRTEQGDSAMYLCASSKLRTSGAYEQYFGPGTRLTVT.